These 11 T cell receptor beta chains were all obtained from the same sample, sequenced in a study of T cells after yellow fever vaccination. TCRdb fed the 5' RACE reads into MiXCR, producing one record per CDR3 protein. Of about 300,000 distinct CDR3 sequences listed, 7.5% to 9% are singletons. The specimen was CD4+ T cells sorted from PBMCs, collected 5 days after the yellow fever booster vaccination. These receptors were taken from a man younger than 30 who received the YFV17D yellow fever vaccine.

The V gene is TRBV12-3 or TRBV12-4, the J gene TRBJ2-7; 10 nucleotides agree with TRBD2. CDR3 size: 16 residues. V lost 5 bases to trimming and J lost 3 bases; unmatched junction nucleotides: 10. CDR3 region: CASSRSGTSAIYEQYF. Written as DNA, the CDR3 is TGTGCCAGCAGTCGTTCCGGGACTAGCGCCATCTACGAGCAGTACTTC.

The table lists this clonotype with a few counts. The chain employs TRBV6-2 or TRBV6-3 and TRBJ2-1, with D possibly being TRBD1 or TRBD2 (6 bases each). This CDR3 is built from 16 residues. In germline, CDR1 is MNHEY, CDR2 SVGEGT. V shed 0 bases and J shed 4 bases, with 13 bases lying between them. This CDR3 reads CASSYSTGAVYNEQFF. As DNA, the CDR3 is TGTGCCAGCAGTTACTCCACGGGGGCAGTTTACAATGAGCAGTTCTTC.

The chain joins TRBV5-1 to TRBJ2-3; 10 nucleotides align to TRBD1. CDR3 length: 14 amino acids. V gave up 4 bases and J gave up 5 bases; unmatched junction bases: 4. Looked up from germline, CDR1 is SGHRS and CDR2 is YFSETQ. The CDR3 region has the DNA TGCGCCAGCAGCCCAAGGACAGGGGGAGATACGCAGTATTTT. Translating gives CASSPRTGGDTQYF.

A few counts support this clonotype. The chain links TRBV5-1 to TRBJ1-4, with a possible D match to TRBD1 (6 bases). The V and J ends lost 0 bases and 8 bases respectively, with 14 bases between them. This CDR3 comprises 15 residues. Germline V CDR1 and CDR2: SGHRS, YFSETQ. Here the CDR3 DNA reads TGCGCCAGCAGCTTGGTTTCAGGGGCAGGGGAAAAACTGTTTTTT. It translates to CASSLVSGAGEKLFF.

This clonotype was counted many times. V and J are TRBV7-8 and TRBJ1-2; D is uncertain. Germline-derived CDR1 and CDR2 are SGHVS and FQNEAQ. V gave up 4 bases and J gave up 6 bases, with 18 bases separating them. The CDR3 extends over 15 amino acids. CDR3 bases: TGTGCCAGCAGCTCCTACCGGGCCGGGTATGATGGCTACACCTTC. Its protein is CASSSYRAGYDGYTF.

This clonotype appeared a few times. The chain uses TRBV9 and TRBJ2-3, with 9 bases that match TRBD2. The V segment lost 5 bases and the J segment 0 bases; nucleotides outside the gene matches: 16. CDR3 size: 19 residues. CDR1 and CDR2 from the germline V gene are SGDLS and YYNGEE. CDR3 residues: CASSRRSGGPLFSTDTQYF. The CDR3 DNA is TGTGCCAGCAGTCGCCGTAGCGGGGGCCCACTATTTAGCACAGATACGCAGTATTTT. Full variable domain (missing parts from reference TRBV9 and TRBJ2-3): DSGVTQTPKHLITATGQRVTLRCSPRSGDLSVYWYQQSLDQGLQFLIQYYNGEERAKGNILERFSAQQFPDLHSELNLSSLELGDSALYFCASSRRSGGPLFSTDTQYFGPGTRLTVL.

This clonotype has a handful of counts. The chain employs TRBV5-4 and TRBJ1-1; unclear D gene. Germline CDR1 SGHNT, CDR2 YYREEE (reference sequence). This CDR3 spans 12 amino acids. V was shortened by 4 bases and J by 7 bases, with 11 bases between the two germline ends. The CDR3 sequence: CASSLSTVEAFF. CDR3 in DNA: TGTGCCAGCAGCCTCTCGACCGTTGAAGCTTTCTTT. Supplemented by reference TRBV5-4 and TRBJ1-1, the full variable domain reads ETGVTQSPTHLIKTRGQQVTLRCSSQSGHNTVSWYQQALGQGPQFIFQYYREEENGRGNFPPRFSGLQFPNYSSELNVNALELDDSALYLCASSLSTVEAFFGQGTRLTVV.

The chain couples TRBV12-3 or TRBV12-4 to TRBJ1-2; D perhaps matches TRBD1 (6 bases). Trimming removed 10 bases at V and 8 bases at J, with 20 bases between. This CDR3 has 13 residues. The CDR3 spells CAIPRDNLGGYTF. Here the CDR3 DNA reads TGTGCCATCCCCCGGGACAACCTCGGGGGCTACACCTTC.

In this sample, this clonotype turned up a few times. The chain combines TRBV7-3 with TRBJ2-1, with 10 positions matching TRBD2. The V gene end was trimmed by 5 bases and the J gene end by 9 bases; junction bases not matched to a gene: 10. This CDR3 contains 15 residues. Germline CDR1 and CDR2: SGHTA and FQGTGA. The CDR3 DNA sequence: TGTGCCAGCAGCCCTGGGGTAGCGGGGGGTGGTGAGCAGTTCTTC. Protein sequence: CASSPGVAGGGEQFF.

There are a few counts of this clonotype. In nucleotides, the CDR3 is TGTGCCAGCAGCCCTCGGGGGGGGATCTACAATGAGCAGTTCTTC. Protein sequence: CASSPRGGIYNEQFF. The chain joins TRBV7-9 to TRBJ2-1; 8 bases fit TRBD2. J lost 3 bases, V lost 5 bases, and 6 bases had no gene match. Germline CDR1 and CDR2: SEHNR and FQNEAQ (reference sequence). The CDR3 loop spans 15 amino acids.

This clonotype was detected only a few times. This chain connects TRBV10-3 to TRBJ2-3; 10 positions match TRBD1. V was pared by 5 bases and J by 4 bases, with 9 bases of the junction left unmatched. Looked up from germline, CDR1 is ENHRY and CDR2 is SYGVKD. This CDR3 is 16 amino acids long. DNA for the CDR3: TGTGCCATCAGTTACTCTGGGGGACAGGGGTCAGATACGCAGTATTTT. This translates into CAISYSGGQGSDTQYF.